A few counts support the clone carrying this T cell receptor (beta chain). Individuals drawn from 20 to 25 US areas were roughly 18 to 89 years old. The data originate from a study of blood T cell repertoires in COVID-19. Looking at the study overall: PBMCs, B-cell-depleted T cells, or T cells provided the cDNA or gDNA that made up the material.

Clones were read by immunoSEQ multiplex PCR, and TCRdb kept only the in-frame ones, dropping some. The sample lists around 200,000 clones, over 75% occurring once. The V end was cut by 6 bases, the J end by 1 base, with 18 bases between. The CDR3 length is 16 residues. Germline assignment: CDR1 MDHEN and CDR2 SYDVKM. This chain uses TRBV28 with TRBJ1-1; D remains ambiguous. The TCR comes from a woman aged 35 to 49 with acute COVID-19. The sequenced sample consisted of PBMCs or T cells enriched from blood (not recorded which). The CDR3 loop is CASSHNSFRRNTEAFF. The CDR3 bases are TGTGCCAGCAGCCACAATTCCTTTCGGAGGAACACTGAAGCTTTCTTT.